Following are 29 T cell receptor beta chains from one sample sequenced in a study of PD-1 blockade in classical Hodgkin lymphoma. All the patients suffered relapse after autologous stem cell transplantation, and brentuximab vedotin exposure differed. From thawed PBMCs, magnetic negative selection was used to isolate the CD8+ T cells. Sequencing used immunoSEQ multiplex PCR; TCRdb keeps in-frame clones, though not all of them. The sample consists of more than 10,000 clones, approximately 88% of them appearing once. The sample consisted of CD8+ T cells from blood, taken at baseline. All receptors derive from a human donor with classical Hodgkin lymphoma.

The chain has TRBV4-3 and TRBJ1-1; 8 positions agree with TRBD1. This CDR3 is 15 amino acids long. Germline lookup yields CDR1 LGHNA and CDR2 YSLEER. V gave up 4 bases and J gave up 5 bases; unmatched junction bases: 9. The CDR3 DNA is TGCGCCAGCAGCCTACACAGGGGGGAAGGGACTGAAGCTTTCTTT. Translating gives CASSLHRGEGTEAFF.

The chain combines TRBV7-9 with TRBJ2-1, with 11 bases fitting TRBD2. V gave up 3 bases and J gave up 3 bases; unmatched junction bases: 1. CDR1 is SEHNR and CDR2 is FQNEAQ in the germline V gene (reference sequence). This CDR3 region has 15 residues. In DNA form, the CDR3 reads TGTGCCAGCAGCTTCGGGACTAGCGGCTACAATGAGCAGTTCTTC. It is translated as CASSFGTSGYNEQFF.

The chain combines TRBV10-3 with TRBJ2-5; D tentatively reads TRBD1 or TRBD2 (5 bases each). The V gene's germline CDR1 is ENHRY and CDR2 SYGVKD. The V end lost 6 bases, the J end lost 5 bases, and 16 bases lay between the germline ends. This CDR3 is 14 amino acids long. The CDR3 DNA follows: TGTGCCATCAGGCTTCGAGGGGCAGGGGAGACCCAGTACTTC. Protein: CAIRLRGAGETQYF.

This rearrangement joins TRBV4-1 to TRBJ2-1, with 9 bases lining up with TRBD2. The CDR3 spans 18 residues. Germline CDR1 MGHRA, CDR2 YSYEKL. The ends lost 2 bases at V and 7 bases at J; junction bases unmatched: 15. The CDR3 DNA sequence: TGCGCCAGCAGCCAATCCCCAGCGGGAGGACCGCCGGGGAATGAGCAGTTCTTC. Its protein is CASSQSPAGGPPGNEQFF.

On this clone: No DNA is shown, since the ends of the CDR3 on it are uncertain; the CDR3 is the one TCRdb lists. V usage is TRBV19 and J usage is TRBJ2-1; the table gives TRBD2 as D, unverified against the DNA. A total of 15 residues make up the CDR3, ends included. CDR1 is LNHDA, CDR2 SQIVND, per germline (reference sequence). The CDR3: CASTSVLEKVNEQFF.

CDR3 DNA sequence: TGTGCCAGCACCTCACTAGAGCAGTTCTTC. As protein: CASTSLEQFF. The V call is TRBV2, the J call TRBJ2-1, with D hard to call. The CDR3 totals 10 residues. Germline loops: CDR1 SNHLY, CDR2 FYNNEI. V gave up 7 bases and J gave up 10 bases, with 8 bases separating them.

This chain links TRBV14 with TRBJ2-1; D may be TRBD2 (5 bases). V gave up 8 bases and J gave up 0 bases, with 8 bases separating them. The CDR3 has 13 amino acids. The germline CDR1 and CDR2 sequences are SGHDN and FVKESK. CDR3 amino acids: CASRGSSYNEQFF. The CDR3 bases are TGTGCCAGCCGAGGGAGCTCCTACAATGAGCAGTTCTTC.

The chain employs TRBV5-6 and TRBJ1-5; D is perhaps TRBD1 (6 bases). Trimming removed 4 bases at V and 3 bases at J, with 14 bases between. This CDR3 region has 15 residues. CDR1 SGHDT and CDR2 YYEEEE come from the germline V gene. CDR3 in DNA: TGTGCCAGCAGCAAAACGGGACATTCCAATCAGCCCCAGCATTTT. Protein: CASSKTGHSNQPQHF.

The chain couples TRBV2 to TRBJ1-1; possible D gene TRBD1, 5 bases. Per the germline V gene, CDR1 is SNHLY and CDR2 is FYNNEI. Trimming pared 4 bases from V and 4 bases from J, leaving 10 bases between. The CDR3 length is 13 residues. The CDR3 is CASSASTATEAFF. The CDR3 DNA is TGTGCCAGCAGTGCGTCGACAGCCACTGAAGCTTTCTTT.

V and J are TRBV5-6 and TRBJ2-7; D gene uncertain. Trimming took off 1 base at V and 2 bases at J, with 13 bases between the two ends. The CDR3 is made up of 15 amino acids. Germline V gene lookup returns CDR1 SGHDT and CDR2 YYEEEE. CDR3 sequence: CASSLRAGVAYEQYF. DNA of the CDR3: TGTGCCAGCAGCTTGAGGGCTGGGGTAGCCTACGAGCAGTACTTC.

The chain employs TRBV19 and TRBJ1-1; 7 bases align to TRBD1. The CDR3 runs 16 residues. From germline, CDR1 is LNHDA and CDR2 SQIVND (reference sequence). The V segment lost 6 bases and the J segment 6 bases; nucleotides outside the gene matches: 16. CDR3 in DNA: TGTGCCAGTAGATTGGGTGAAAAGGGGGCTGGTGCTGAAGCTTTCTTT. Its protein product is CASRLGEKGAGAEAFF. Full variable domain (outside the CDR3, taken from reference TRBV19 and TRBJ1-1): DGGITQSPKYLFRKEGQNVTLSCEQNLNHDAMYWYRQDPGQGLRLIYYSQIVNDFQKGDIAEGYSVSREKKESFPLTVTSAQKNPTAFYLCASRLGEKGAGAEAFFGQGTRLTVV.

The J gene is TRBJ2-1, the V gene TRBV25-1; the D gene is possibly TRBD2 (6 bases). CDR3 length: 17 amino acids. Germline lookup yields CDR1 MGHDK and CDR2 SYGVNS. The V and J ends lost 1 base and 5 bases respectively, with 18 bases between them. The CDR3 DNA is TGTGCCAGCAGTGAATTTGCGGGGTCAGACAGTAACAATGAGCAGTTCTTC. Protein sequence: CASSEFAGSDSNNEQFF.

The chain links TRBV6-6 to TRBJ2-7, with D perhaps TRBD2 (5 bases). Germline V gene sequence: CDR1 MNHNY, CDR2 SVGAGI (reference sequence). The CDR3 is made up of 13 amino acids. Trimming removed 2 bases from V and 1 base from J, with 6 bases in between. In DNA, the CDR3 is TGTGCCAGCAGTTACAGCGGATCCTACGAGCAGTACTTC. Protein: CASSYSGSYEQYF.

This sequence joins TRBV11-2 and TRBJ1-2; 8 bases fit TRBD1. Germline CDR1 is SGHAT and CDR2 is FQNNGV. V gave up 5 bases and J gave up 2 bases; unmatched junction bases: 4. The CDR3 extends over 14 amino acids. The CDR3 region has the DNA TGTGCCAGCAGCACTTGGACAGGGAACTATGGCTACACCTTC. It codes for CASSTWTGNYGYTF.

The chain links TRBV5-1 to TRBJ2-1; 13 nucleotides agree with TRBD2. Per germline, CDR1 SGHRS and CDR2 YFSETQ. J was trimmed by 1 base and V by 4 bases; bases with no gene match: 5. The CDR3 covers 17 residues. CDR3 bases: TGCGCCAGCAGCCCCGGACTAGCGGGAGTGTCCTACAATGAGCAGTTCTTC. It encodes CASSPGLAGVSYNEQFF.

This chain joins TRBV6-6 and TRBJ2-1; 11 bases map to TRBD2. This CDR3 region has 15 residues. Germline CDR1 is MNHNY and CDR2 is SVGAGI (reference sequence). V was pared by 3 bases and J by 5 bases, with 3 bases of the junction left unmatched. CDR3 loop: CASSYLSGRDNEQFF. The DNA of the CDR3 is TGTGCCAGCAGTTATCTTAGCGGGAGGGACAATGAGCAGTTCTTC.

Only one count was recorded for this clone. This sample includes further DNA sequences coding for the same CDR3. The rearrangement links TRBV4-1 to TRBJ1-2; perhaps TRBD1 as D (5 bases). CDR3 length equals 17 residues. V was trimmed by 0 bases and J by 3 bases, leaving 17 bases between them. CDR1 and CDR2 (germline): MGHRA, YSYEKL. In DNA form, the CDR3 reads TGCGCCAGCAGCCAAGAAGGGGCCGGGGCGATATACTATGGCTACACCTTC. It is translated as CASSQEGAGAIYYGYTF.

V usage is TRBV5-1 and J usage is TRBJ1-4; maybe TRBD1 (5 bases). The germline CDR1 and CDR2 sequences are SGHRS and YFSETQ. This CDR3 comprises 15 residues. The V gene lost 0 bases and the J gene lost 3 bases, with 9 bases spanning the gap. The CDR3 DNA reads as TGCGCCAGCAGCTTGGCCCGGGACTCTAATGAAAAACTGTTTTTT. This gives the protein CASSLARDSNEKLFF.

This sequence joins TRBV7-9 and TRBJ2-2, with TRBD2 identical over 8 bases. V lost 5 bases to trimming and J lost 5 bases; unmatched junction nucleotides: 13. CDR1 is SEHNR, CDR2 FQNEAQ, per germline (reference sequence). The CDR3 sequence is 17 residues long. The CDR3 coding sequence is TGTGCCAGCAGCCCATCCTACGGGAGGGCCGGGACCGGGGAGCTGTTTTTT. Its protein product is CASSPSYGRAGTGELFF.

The rearrangement uses TRBV29-1 and TRBJ2-7; D remains ambiguous. The CDR3 is made up of 12 amino acids. Germline CDR1 reads SQVTM; CDR2 reads ANQGSEA. V was trimmed by 1 base and J by 3 bases, leaving 7 bases between them. CDR3 sequence (DNA): TGCAGCGTTGAAGGTCCCCTCTACGAGCAGTACTTC. Its translation: CSVEGPLYEQYF.

The genes are TRBV5-1 and TRBJ2-7; 8 bases are a match to TRBD2. The CDR3 runs to 14 residues. Germline CDR1 is SGHRS and CDR2 is YFSETQ. V was clipped by 2 bases and J by 2 bases; unmatched bases: 3. In nucleotides, the CDR3 is TGCGCCAGCAGCTTTACTAGCGGCACCTACGAGCAGTACTTC. Its translation is CASSFTSGTYEQYF.

The chain combines TRBV13 with TRBJ1-2, with 7 bases that match TRBD1. Germline assignment: CDR1 PRHDT and CDR2 FYEKMQ (reference sequence). J was trimmed by 6 bases and V by 4 bases; bases with no gene match: 11. CDR3 length: 15 amino acids. CDR3 in amino acids: CASSSGGAPINGYTF. DNA for the CDR3: TGTGCCAGCAGCTCAGGGGGGGCGCCCATAAATGGCTACACCTTC.

The chain is built from TRBV12-5 and TRBJ1-4; no clear D. The CDR3 runs to 15 residues. V lost 2 bases to trimming and J lost 0 bases, with 7 bases between them. The V gene's germline CDR1 is LGHNT and CDR2 FRNRAP. CDR3 loop: CASGLWIATNEKLFF. The CDR3 DNA sequence: TGTGCTAGTGGTTTGTGGATTGCAACTAATGAAAAACTGTTTTTT.

This chain uses TRBV6-4 with TRBJ2-1, with TRBD2 identical over 8 bases. V was clipped by 2 bases and J by 5 bases; unmatched bases: 5. Germline loops: CDR1 MRHNA, CDR2 SNTAGT. This CDR3 comprises 15 residues. CDR3 in amino acids: CASSDRREANNEQFF. Written as DNA, the CDR3 is TGTGCCAGCAGTGACAGGCGGGAGGCCAACAATGAGCAGTTCTTC.

This clone was seen once. J is TRBJ2-7 and V is TRBV4-1, with 12 positions matching TRBD1. The CDR3 loop spans 15 amino acids. Germline V gene lookup returns CDR1 MGHRA and CDR2 YSYEKL. With V trimmed by 3 bases and J by 6 bases, 6 bases remained unmatched. CDR3 bases: TGCGCCAGCAGCCAGATGGGACAGGGGGCTGGCGAGCAGTACTTC. The encoded protein is CASSQMGQGAGEQYF.

In its sample, this clone was seen a few times. The chain links TRBV29-1 to TRBJ1-1; no clear D. The CDR3 is made up of 13 amino acids. Germline V gene data show CDR1 as SQVTM and CDR2 as ANQGSEA. V gave up 6 bases and J gave up 1 base, with 12 bases separating them. The CDR3: CSVGREGNTEAFF. CDR3 nucleotides: TGCAGCGTGGGTAGGGAGGGGAACACTGAAGCTTTCTTT. Full variable domain (outside the CDR3, taken from reference TRBV29-1 and TRBJ1-1): SAVISQKPSRDICQRGTSLTIQCQVDSQVTMMFWYRQQPGQSLTLIATANQGSEATYESGFVIDKFPISRPNLTFSTLTVSNMSPEDSSIYLCSVGREGNTEAFFGQGTRLTVV.

This chain uses TRBV11-2 with TRBJ2-1, with D possibly being TRBD1 (6 bases). The germline gives CDR1 SGHAT, CDR2 FQNNGV. The V and J ends lost 1 base and 8 bases respectively, with 12 bases between them. The CDR3 totals 14 residues. DNA for the CDR3: TGTGCCAGCAGCTTAGGGCAGGGGTGGCATGAGCAGTTCTTC. Protein product: CASSLGQGWHEQFF.

V usage is TRBV30 and J usage is TRBJ2-5; the D is unclear. V lost 0 bases to trimming and J lost 2 bases, with 7 bases between them. The CDR3 loop spans 13 amino acids. The germline V gene encodes CDR1 GTSNPN and CDR2 SVGIG (reference sequence). As DNA, the CDR3 is TGTGCCTGGAGTGTACAGTCGCAAGAGACCCAGTACTTC. It codes for CAWSVQSQETQYF.

The chain combines TRBV2 with TRBJ2-1, with 8 bases aligning to TRBD2. With 1 base clipped from V and 3 bases from J, the junction kept 5 bases outside the gene matches. The V gene's germline CDR1 is SNHLY and CDR2 FYNNEI. CDR3 length: 16 residues. Written as DNA, the CDR3 is TGTGCCAGCAGTGAAGGGTCGGGAGGGGTCTACAATGAGCAGTTCTTC. Protein product: CASSEGSGGVYNEQFF.